The entry below gives a single TCR beta chain sequence along with its context. Its target is unknown. Profiling relied on immunoSEQ multiplex PCR, and the TCRdb table lists in-frame clones only, not all of them. Of 15,000 to 20,000 clones listed, approximately 90% are singletons. The time point denotes: newly diagnosed, previously untreated cHL patient sample. These data originate in a study of PD-1 blockade in classical Hodgkin lymphoma. Points from the study as a whole: When set against healthy donors, newly diagnosed patients were reported to show lower baseline TCR diversity.

This CDR3 has 13 amino acids. With 4 bases removed from V and 1 base from J, the gap between germline ends came to 7 bases. Germline assignment: CDR1 MDHEN and CDR2 SYDVKM. The receptor was isolated from a human donor with classical Hodgkin lymphoma. V and J are TRBV28 and TRBJ1-1; D possibly corresponds to TRBD1 (6 bases). The sequenced material came from peripheral blood mononuclear cells (PBMCs). CDR3 sequence: CASSSQGNTEAFF. The CDR3 nucleotides read TGTGCCAGCAGTTCACAGGGGAACACTGAAGCTTTCTTT. Filled out from reference TRBV28 and TRBJ1-1, the complete variable domain reads DVKVTQSSRYLVKRTGEKVFLECVQDMDHENMFWYRQDPGLGLRLIYFSYDVKMKEKGDIPEGYSVSREKKERFSLILESASTNQTSMYLCASSSQGNTEAFFGQGTRLTVV.